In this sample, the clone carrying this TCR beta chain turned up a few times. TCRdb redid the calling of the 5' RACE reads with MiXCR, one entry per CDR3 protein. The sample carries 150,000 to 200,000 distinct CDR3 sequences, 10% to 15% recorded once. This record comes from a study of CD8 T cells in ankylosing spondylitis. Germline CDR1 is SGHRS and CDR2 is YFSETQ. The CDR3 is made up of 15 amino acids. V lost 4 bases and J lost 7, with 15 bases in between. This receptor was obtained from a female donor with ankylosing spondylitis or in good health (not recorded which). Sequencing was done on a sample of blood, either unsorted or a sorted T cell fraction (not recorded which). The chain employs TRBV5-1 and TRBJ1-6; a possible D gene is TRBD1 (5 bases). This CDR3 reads CASSPLGPLNSPLHF. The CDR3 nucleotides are TGCGCCAGCAGCCCCCTGGGGCCGCTGAATTCACCCCTCCACTTT.